This passage covers 29 T cell receptor beta chains from one sample sequenced in a study of human T cells and chemical hapten exposure (dated by TCRdb to the early 2020s). The sample's time point, from its label and the paper: pre-sensitization, week 0. The treatment or condition label of this sample denotes: therapeutic diphenylcyclopropenone sensitization with weekly scalp DPC. The library relied on RACE. These reads were obtained on a NextSeq 500. The public reads were run again by TCRdb, first through fastp at Q25 and then through MiXCR, and only productive beta chains were kept. Records with the same CDR3 protein are collapsed into one entry carrying the most frequent genes and DNA. In all, the sample holds tens of thousands of distinct CDR3 sequences, and approximately 13% of those were seen once. Together, the top ten hold about 5.7% of the sample. Specimen: whole blood, collected in connection with sensitization to the hapten diphenylcyclopropenone (DPC). Receptor source: a woman between 25 and 40 years old with alopecia areata. Some clones in this sample may be carry-over from other donors' samples.

The table lists this clonotype with a few counts. The chain carries TRBV3-1 and TRBJ1-1; maybe TRBD1 (6 bases). CDR3 length equals 15 residues. The ends were cut back, 4 bases at V and 5 bases at J, with 17 bases in the middle. CDR1 and CDR2 (germline): LGHDT, YNNKEL (reference sequence). Here the CDR3 DNA reads TGTGCCAGCAGCCTGAAGGGGGGATCGGGGACTGAAGCTTTCTTT. This gives the protein CASSLKGGSGTEAFF.

This clonotype appeared a few times. One end of the junction is discordant with germline, which a read error may explain. The chain is built from TRBV18 and TRBJ2-3; 8 nucleotides agree with TRBD1. Germline V gene data show CDR1 as KGHSH and CDR2 as LQKENI. This CDR3 spans 15 amino acids. The chain's CDR3 is CVSSRTTGARDTQYF. The CDR3 coding sequence is TGTGTCAGCTCACGAACGACAGGGGCGCGGGATACGCAGTATTTT.

This chain uses TRBV6-6 with TRBJ2-3; 11 bases are shared with TRBD2. Germline V lookup: CDR1 MNHNY, CDR2 SVGAGI (reference sequence). The V segment lost 6 bases and the J segment 9 bases; nucleotides outside the gene matches: 11. The CDR3 is 15 residues long. The CDR3 DNA is TGTGCCAGCAGCAATAGCGGGAGGGTCAAGGGGACGCAGTATTTT. It encodes CASSNSGRVKGTQYF.

The genes are TRBV29-1 and TRBJ2-7; 14 nucleotides agree with TRBD2. The germline gives CDR1 SQVTM, CDR2 ANQGSEA. The length of the CDR3 is 14 residues. Losses at the gene ends were 4 bases for V and 4 bases for J; bases not matched to a gene: 3. The CDR3 DNA follows: TGCAGCGTTGCTGGGACTAGCGGGAGATACGAGCAGTACTTC. This encodes CSVAGTSGRYEQYF.

This sequence joins TRBV28 and TRBJ2-7; D unclear. The V end lost 8 bases, the J end lost 0 bases, and 17 bases lay between the germline ends. Per germline, CDR1 MDHEN and CDR2 SYDVKM. The CDR3 totals 15 residues. The CDR3 nucleotides read TGTGCCAGCCGTGGTAGCCGCTTAAGCTCCTACGAGCAGTACTTC. This codes for CASRGSRLSSYEQYF.

Only a few counts were recorded for this clonotype. J is TRBJ2-3 and V is TRBV21-1; the D call of TRBD2 is as the table states it, not checked on the DNA. TRBV21-1 is termed a pseudogene. The length of the CDR3 is 13 residues. CDR3 sequence reads: CASSKVLACSQYF. DNA for the CDR3: TGTGCCAGCAGCAAAGTCCTAGCGTGCTCACAGTATTTT.

This clonotype came up a few times. This sequence joins TRBV29-1 and TRBJ2-7; no definite D call. Germline V CDR1 and CDR2: SQVTM, ANQGSEA. This CDR3 has 13 residues. The germline V and J ends were trimmed by 4 bases and 4 bases, with 14 bases remaining between them. CDR3 sequence (DNA): TGCAGCGTTGCTAGGGCCCTGGCGTACGAGCAGTACTTC. It specifies CSVARALAYEQYF.

In nucleotides, the CDR3 is TGTGCCAGCAGCCCGGGACTTCACGGGGAGCTGTTTTTT. Protein product: CASSPGLHGELFF. V gene TRBV9 combines with J gene TRBJ2-2; D is possibly TRBD2 (6 bases). V was trimmed by 4 bases and J by 7 bases, leaving 11 bases between them. Germline CDR1 and CDR2: SGDLS and YYNGEE. CDR3 length: 13 residues.

This clonotype was counted at least ten times. The rearrangement uses TRBV5-1 and TRBJ2-7; the match to TRBD2 covers 12 bases. CDR1 is SGHRS, CDR2 YFSETQ, per germline. Losses at the gene ends were 4 bases for V and 7 bases for J; bases not matched to a gene: 6. The CDR3 spans 14 residues. The CDR3 is CASSLAGGPGEQYF. The DNA for the CDR3 is TGCGCCAGCAGCCTAGCGGGAGGGCCTGGTGAGCAGTACTTC.

This rearrangement joins TRBV6-5 to TRBJ2-1; 14 bases line up with TRBD2. The CDR3 contains 15 residues. With V trimmed by 6 bases and J by 6 bases, 4 bases remained unmatched. Germline values: CDR1 MNHEY, CDR2 SVGAGI. For the CDR3, the DNA is TGTGCCAGCAGACCAGGACTAGCGGGAGGCAATGAGCAGTTCTTC. This encodes CASRPGLAGGNEQFF.

This clonotype was found many times. This rearrangement joins TRBV7-2 to TRBJ2-1; maybe TRBD2 (6 bases). V shed 4 bases and J shed 5 bases, with 18 bases lying between them. There are 16 residues in the CDR3. From germline, CDR1 is SGHTA and CDR2 FQGNSA. The CDR3, as DNA: TGTGCCAGCAGCTCGGGAGCTCCAAGGGCTAACAATGAGCAGTTCTTC. Its protein product is CASSSGAPRANNEQFF.

This rearrangement joins TRBV6-2 or TRBV6-3 to TRBJ2-3, with 12 bases fitting TRBD2. The ends lost 0 bases at V and 6 bases at J; junction bases unmatched: 16. Per germline, CDR1 MNHEY and CDR2 SVGEGT. The CDR3 totals 20 residues. In nucleotides, the CDR3 is TGTGCCAGCAGTTACTCCCGCGTGGCTAGCGGGAGGGCCCCCACCGATACGCAGTATTTT. As protein: CASSYSRVASGRAPTDTQYF.

The chain uses TRBV18 and TRBJ2-2; either TRBD1 or TRBD2 may supply D (5 bases each). V was cut by 3 bases and J by 0 bases, with 20 bases left in between. CDR1 KGHSH and CDR2 LQKENI come from the germline V gene. The CDR3 runs 19 residues. CDR3 residues: CASSPRGVTGTANTGELFF. CDR3 nucleotide sequence: TGTGCCAGCTCACCTCGCGGCGTGACGGGGACCGCGAACACCGGGGAGCTGTTTTTT.

J is TRBJ2-3 and V is TRBV9; 7 positions match TRBD2. This CDR3 has 15 residues. Unmatched junction bases numbered 13, after V lost 5 bases and J lost 7 bases. Per the germline V gene, CDR1 is SGDLS and CDR2 is YYNGEE. The CDR3 sequence is CASSAAATSSNTQYF. CDR3 DNA sequence: TGTGCCAGCAGTGCGGCGGCGACTAGCAGCAATACGCAGTATTTT.

This clonotype was detected only a few times. This chain uses TRBV7-8 with TRBJ1-1; D uncertain. Between the trimmed V and J ends, which lost 6 bases and 4 bases, there was a span of 24 bases. CDR1 and CDR2 from the germline V gene are SGHVS and FQNEAQ. This CDR3 is built from 17 residues. The CDR3 DNA reads TGTGCCAGCAGGAAAAATTTAGCTTCCGCGCAAGGCACTGAAGCTTTCTTT. It yields the protein CASRKNLASAQGTEAFF.

This chain connects TRBV7-2 to TRBJ2-1; D possibly corresponds to TRBD2 (7 bases). Deletions cut 7 bases from V and 7 bases from J, with 20 bases between. Germline V gives CDR1 SGHTA, CDR2 FQGNSA. The CDR3 consists of 15 residues. The CDR3 coding sequence is TGTGCCAGCACTAAAGGAGGGGGAGGGCCAAATGAGCAGTTCTTC. This gives the protein CASTKGGGGPNEQFF.

This clonotype has just a few counts. J is TRBJ1-6 and V is TRBV18; unclear D gene. The CDR3 has 13 residues. V lost 2 bases and J lost 8, with 7 bases in between. Germline assignment: CDR1 KGHSH and CDR2 LQKENI. CDR3 sequence: CASSPVPDSPLHF. CDR3 DNA: TGTGCCAGCTCACCAGTGCCTGATTCACCCCTCCACTTT.

This clonotype was found a few times. The chain combines TRBV7-9 with TRBJ2-2, with D unclear. V was shortened by 1 base and J by 3 bases, with 6 bases between the two germline ends. Germline CDR1 SEHNR, CDR2 FQNEAQ (reference sequence). The CDR3 contains 14 residues. CDR3 coding DNA: TGTGCCAGCAGCTTAGGGGTTCACACCGGGGAGCTGTTTTTT. It codes for CASSLGVHTGELFF.

The V gene is TRBV5-1, the J gene TRBJ2-1; TRBD2 matches at 9 bases. Germline values: CDR1 SGHRS, CDR2 YFSETQ. J was trimmed by 2 bases and V by 4 bases; bases with no gene match: 13. This CDR3 comprises 18 residues. CDR3: CASSPTKKSSGAYNEQFF. In DNA form, the CDR3 reads TGCGCCAGCAGCCCCACCAAGAAATCTAGCGGGGCCTACAATGAGCAGTTCTTC.

This clonotype was observed many times. The chain uses TRBV28 and TRBJ2-2, with 7 bases aligning to TRBD2. The CDR3 contains 14 residues. V was clipped by 10 bases and J by 4 bases; unmatched bases: 9. Germline V gives CDR1 MDHEN, CDR2 SYDVKM. The CDR3 DNA follows: TGTGCCACCTGGGAGGGTTGGAGCACCGGGGAGCTGTTTTTT. Translation gives CATWEGWSTGELFF.

The rearrangement links TRBV13 to TRBJ2-7; the D is unclear. V shed 3 bases and J shed 3 bases, with 9 bases lying between them. In germline, CDR1 is PRHDT, CDR2 FYEKMQ (reference sequence). The CDR3 runs 13 residues. CDR3 sequence: CASSFKSGYEQYF. The DNA of the CDR3 is TGTGCCAGCAGCTTTAAGTCCGGCTACGAGCAGTACTTC.

This clonotype occurred a few times. The gene calls are TRBV10-3 and TRBJ1-2; D is unclear. Germline CDR1 is ENHRY and CDR2 is SYGVKD. This CDR3 has 14 residues. The V end lost 2 bases, the J end lost 4 bases, and 11 bases lay between the germline ends. CDR3 in amino acids: CAISEGLPAYGYTF. The CDR3 DNA reads TGTGCCATCAGTGAGGGACTCCCCGCCTATGGCTACACCTTC.

This clonotype was counted many times. The rearrangement joins TRBV4-3 to TRBJ2-1; TRBD2 aligns across 9 bases. V lost 0 bases and J lost 16; bases outside the gene matches: 16. Germline loops: CDR1 LGHNA, CDR2 YSLEER. This CDR3 comprises 16 residues. The CDR3 reads CASSQDSGAGGRVQFF. The DNA of the CDR3 is TGCGCCAGCAGCCAAGATAGTGGCGCGGGAGGGCGTGTCCAATTCTTC.

The chain joins TRBV10-3 to TRBJ2-2; TRBD2 matches 13 bases. From germline, CDR1 is ENHRY and CDR2 SYGVKD. J lost 2 bases, V lost 6 bases, and 6 bases had no gene match. The CDR3 runs 17 residues. CDR3 DNA sequence: TGTGCCATCAGCAAACTAGCGGGAGGGAACAACACCGGGGAGCTGTTTTTT. It codes for CAISKLAGGNNTGELFF.

This clonotype has at least ten counts. This sequence joins TRBV15 and TRBJ2-1, with D possibly TRBD2 on 6 matching bases. The CDR3 covers 14 residues. Trimming removed 1 base at V and 12 bases at J, with 16 bases between. CDR1 and CDR2 from the germline V gene are LNHNV and YYDKDF (reference sequence). This CDR3 reads CATSRGREPQGQFF. CDR3 DNA: TGTGCCACCAGCAGAGGTCGGGAGCCGCAGGGGCAGTTCTTC.

This clonotype occurred many times. The gene calls are TRBV9 and TRBJ2-1; D remains ambiguous. Trimming stripped 4 bases from V and 3 bases from J, with 8 bases between. Germline V lookup: CDR1 SGDLS, CDR2 YYNGEE. This CDR3 has 13 amino acids. The CDR3 sequence is CASSPPRYNEQFF. The CDR3 DNA reads TGTGCCAGCAGCCCTCCACGCTACAATGAGCAGTTCTTC.

This clonotype was observed many times. The V gene is TRBV7-2, the J gene TRBJ1-1, with 9 bases that match TRBD1. Germline V gene lookup returns CDR1 SGHTA and CDR2 FQGNSA. The CDR3 runs 13 residues. V shed 2 bases, J shed 9 bases, and the junction held 4 bases outside the gene matches. CDR3 amino acids: CASSLRTGEKAFF. In DNA, the CDR3 is TGTGCCAGCAGCTTAAGGACAGGGGAAAAAGCTTTCTTT.

Ten or more counts support this clonotype. This chain joins TRBV11-3 and TRBJ2-2, with TRBD2 identical over 9 bases. V was pared by 3 bases and J by 0 bases, with 5 bases of the junction left unmatched. The CDR3 runs 17 residues. Germline assignment: CDR1 SGHNT and CDR2 YENEEA. The CDR3 DNA sequence: TGTGCCAGCAGCTTGTCGCTAGCGGGACCGAACACCGGGGAGCTGTTTTTT. This translates into CASSLSLAGPNTGELFF.

In this sample, this clonotype turned up a few times. The conserved closing phenylalanine or tryptophan is absent in this CDR3, likely reflecting a read error. This chain connects TRBV20-1 to TRBJ1-4, with 8 bases matching TRBD1. Germline V gene sequence: CDR1 DFQATT, CDR2 SNEGSKA (reference sequence). V lost 3 bases to trimming and J lost 5 bases; unmatched junction nucleotides: 2. This CDR3 region has 13 residues. The CDR3, as DNA: TGCAGTGCTAGGGCAGGGGGCAATGAAAAACTGTTTTCT. It yields the protein CSARAGGNEKLFS.